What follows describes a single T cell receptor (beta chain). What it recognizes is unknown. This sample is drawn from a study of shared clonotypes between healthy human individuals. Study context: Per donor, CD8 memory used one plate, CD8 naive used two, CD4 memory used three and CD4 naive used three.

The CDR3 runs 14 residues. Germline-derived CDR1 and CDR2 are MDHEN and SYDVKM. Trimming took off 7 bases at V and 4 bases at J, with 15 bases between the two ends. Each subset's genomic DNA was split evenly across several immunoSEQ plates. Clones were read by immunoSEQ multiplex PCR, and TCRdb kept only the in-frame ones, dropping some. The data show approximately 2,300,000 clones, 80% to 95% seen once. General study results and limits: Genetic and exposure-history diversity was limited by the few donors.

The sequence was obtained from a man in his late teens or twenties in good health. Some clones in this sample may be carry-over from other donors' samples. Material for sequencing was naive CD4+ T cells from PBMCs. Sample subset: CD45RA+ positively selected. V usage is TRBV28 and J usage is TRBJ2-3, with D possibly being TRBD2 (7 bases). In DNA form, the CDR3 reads TGTGCCAGCAAGGGGGGGTTTTCCTCAGATACGCAGTATTTT. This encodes CASKGGFSSDTQYF.